One sample yielded the 13 T cell receptor beta chains listed below, sequenced in a study of T cell repertoires in cytomegalovirus infection. TCRdb itself ran the reads through MiXCR, one entry per CDR3 protein. The sample has more than 75,000 distinct CDR3 sequences; roughly 3.5% are singletons. The sequencing input was PBMCs. Every receptor here comes from a human donor in good health (CMV status not recorded). Some clones in this sample may be carry-over from other donors' samples.

There are many counts of this clonotype. The chain joins TRBV6-6 to TRBJ1-2; tentatively, D is TRBD1 (6 bases). The CDR3 extends over 12 amino acids. Germline-derived CDR1 and CDR2 are MNHNY and SVGAGI (reference sequence). The V gene lost 7 bases and the J gene lost 8 bases, with 14 bases spanning the gap. Here the CDR3 reads CASTLRGGGYTF. CDR3 bases: TGTGCCAGCACGCTCAGGGGCGGGGGCTACACCTTC.

This clonotype showed up many times. Mismatch with germline at one junction end may stem from a read error. The chain combines TRBV7-9 with TRBJ2-7; the D call may be TRBD1 or TRBD2 (5 bases each). The CDR3 contains 11 residues. Germline V gene sequence: CDR1 SEHNR, CDR2 FQNEAQ (reference sequence). Here the CDR3 reads CASSPGDRQHF. The CDR3 nucleotides read TGTGCCAGCAGCCCTGGGGACCGCCAACACTTC.

This clonotype was counted many times. CDR3 nucleotide sequence: TGTGCCTGGAGTGTAGGGCAACAAGAGACCCAGTACTTC. Protein product: CAWSVGQQETQYF. The chain joins TRBV30 to TRBJ2-5; D is ambiguous. CDR3 length equals 13 residues. V dropped 0 bases and J dropped 2 bases, with 7 bases sitting between them. CDR1 and CDR2 (germline): GTSNPN, SVGIG (reference sequence).

This clonotype has a count of ten or more. The chain recombines TRBV24-1 with TRBJ2-3, with 11 bases that match TRBD2. This CDR3 is built from 16 residues. Unmatched junction bases numbered 6, after V lost 3 bases and J lost 5 bases. The germline gives CDR1 KGHDR, CDR2 SFDVKD. The DNA for the CDR3 is TGTGCCACCAGTGATCCTGTACTAGCGGGGGAAGATACGCAGTATTTT. Its protein is CATSDPVLAGEDTQYF.

The table lists this clonotype with many counts. This chain links TRBV11-3 with TRBJ2-1; 7 nucleotides align to TRBD2. Germline CDR1 reads SGHNT; CDR2 reads YENEEA. Trimming removed 1 base from V and 6 bases from J; junction bases left unmatched: 3. The CDR3 runs to 14 residues. CDR3 region: CASSLVTGGNEQFF. The CDR3 region has the DNA TGTGCCAGCAGCTTAGTAACGGGGGGCAATGAGCAGTTCTTC.

This clonotype was counted many times. The J gene is TRBJ2-7, the V gene TRBV5-6; 10 nucleotides match TRBD1. The CDR3 loop spans 14 amino acids. After removal of 4 bases from V and 2 bases from J, the junction contained 3 bases not matched to a gene. The V gene's germline CDR1 is SGHDT and CDR2 YYEEEE. The CDR3, as DNA: TGTGCCAGCAGCCCGGGACAGGGGCCCTACGAGCAGTACTTC. This gives the protein CASSPGQGPYEQYF.

This clonotype has at least ten counts. The chain joins TRBV7-2 to TRBJ2-3; D is undetermined. Trimming removed 7 bases from V and 2 bases from J, with 4 bases in between. Germline V gene sequence: CDR1 SGHTA, CDR2 FQGNSA. CDR3 length equals 11 residues. CDR3 region: CASTSTDTQYF. Written as DNA, the CDR3 is TGTGCCAGCACTTCCACAGATACGCAGTATTTT.

This clonotype has ten or more counts. V gene TRBV4-3 combines with J gene TRBJ1-1, with D hard to call. Germline values: CDR1 LGHNA, CDR2 YSLEER. The CDR3 is 16 residues long. V was cut by 0 bases and J by 3 bases, with 14 bases left in between. The CDR3 DNA reads as TGCGCCAGCAGCCAAGATCGGGGTGGGTGGGACACTGAAGCTTTCTTT. It yields the protein CASSQDRGGWDTEAFF.

This clonotype came up many times. This rearrangement joins TRBV19 to TRBJ1-1; no firm D call. V lost 7 bases, J lost 0 bases, and 9 bases lay in between. Germline values: CDR1 LNHDA, CDR2 SQIVND (reference sequence). The CDR3 totals 13 residues. This CDR3 is CASIGNMNTEAFF. As DNA, the CDR3 is TGTGCCAGTATCGGCAATATGAACACTGAAGCTTTCTTT.

The table lists this clonotype with many counts. The chain employs TRBV6-1 and TRBJ1-1; 8 nucleotides match TRBD1. Trimming at V came to 8 bases and at J to 4 bases, leaving 9 bases not matched to a gene. The CDR3 is made up of 14 amino acids. The V gene's germline CDR1 is MNHNS and CDR2 SASEGT. The DNA for the CDR3 is TGTGCCAGCGGGAGGACAGGGCCCGCCACTGAAGCTTTCTTT. Translated: CASGRTGPATEAFF.

This clonotype was observed many times. J is TRBJ1-1 and V is TRBV12-3 or TRBV12-4; D is unclear. V was cut by 6 bases and J by 3 bases, with 11 bases left in between. The CDR3 is made up of 13 amino acids. The CDR3 DNA is TGTGCCAGCAGCCCGCTGACACACACTGAAGCTTTCTTT. Its translation is CASSPLTHTEAFF.

In its sample, this clonotype was seen a few times. The chain joins TRBV5-1 to TRBJ2-3, with D unclear. The germline V and J ends were trimmed by 0 bases and 0 bases, with 5 bases remaining between them. The germline V gene has CDR1 SGHRS and CDR2 YFSETQ. This CDR3 comprises 14 residues. The CDR3 region is CASSLVRSTDTQYF. CDR3 nucleotides: TGCGCCAGCAGCTTGGTGCGGAGCACAGATACGCAGTATTTT.

By share of the sample, this clonotype is medium-sized. This chain uses TRBV7-8 with TRBJ2-1; 11 bases match TRBD2. This CDR3 has 17 amino acids. Germline lookup yields CDR1 SGHVS and CDR2 FQNEAQ. The V and J ends lost 5 bases and 5 bases, in that order; junction bases with no gene match: 11. CDR3 loop: CASSPQPSGGLDNEQFF. The CDR3 DNA follows: TGTGCCAGCAGCCCTCAGCCTAGCGGGGGGTTGGACAATGAGCAGTTCTTC.